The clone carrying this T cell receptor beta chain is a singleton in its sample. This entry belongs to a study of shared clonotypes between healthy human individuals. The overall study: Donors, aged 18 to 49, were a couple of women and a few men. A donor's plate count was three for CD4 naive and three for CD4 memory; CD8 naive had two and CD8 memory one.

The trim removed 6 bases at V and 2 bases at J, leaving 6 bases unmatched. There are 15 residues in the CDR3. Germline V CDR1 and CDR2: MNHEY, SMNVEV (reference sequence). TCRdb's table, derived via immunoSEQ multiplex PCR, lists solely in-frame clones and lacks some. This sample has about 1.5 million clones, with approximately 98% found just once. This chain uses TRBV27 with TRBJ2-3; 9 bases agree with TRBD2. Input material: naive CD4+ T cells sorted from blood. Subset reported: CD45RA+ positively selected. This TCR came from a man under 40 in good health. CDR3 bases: TGTGCCAGCAGGCGACTAGCGGTTCACACAGATACGCAGTATTTT. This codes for CASRRLAVHTDTQYF.